This T cell receptor beta chain appears in the sequencing data of a study of T cell repertoires in cytomegalovirus infection. Study-wide results and caveats: There were HLA-C-restricted CMV-specific TCR beta clonotypes dominating the ex vivo response. Individuals carrying CMV plus the relevant HLA were identified by cumulative frequency of public TCR beta families.

TCRdb redid the calling of the reads with MiXCR, one entry per CDR3 protein. The table lists 90,000 to 130,000 distinct CDR3 sequences, about 9.4% of them singletons. This clonotype was recorded at least ten times. The antigen remains unidentified. Germline V gene sequence: CDR1 SGHTA, CDR2 FQGNSA. The CDR3 extends over 15 amino acids. V lost 4 bases and J lost 1, with 11 bases in between. This TCR derives from a human donor in good health (CMV status not recorded). Some clones in this sample may be carry-over from other donors' samples. Sample: PBMCs, sequenced either directly or after in vitro stimulation (not recorded which). V gene TRBV7-2 combines with J gene TRBJ1-5; D is unclear. The CDR3 reads CASSSHLGSNQPQHF. CDR3 DNA: TGTGCCAGCAGCTCCCACTTAGGGAGCAATCAGCCCCAGCATTTT.